The present T cell receptor beta chain was sequenced within a study of CD8 T cells in Susac syndrome. Between the trimmed V and J ends, which lost 0 bases and 5 bases, there was a span of 7 bases. Germline V CDR1 and CDR2: ENHRY, SYGVKD. This CDR3 region has 14 residues. While serving as controls, healthy donors were matched for age and sex. TEMRA cells were FACS-enriched, while CD8+ and CD4+ T cells were negatively isolated. Random hexamers were used to reverse transcribe an amount of 0.5 to 1 ug RNA. The CDR3 of TCR beta was amplified by immunoSEQ multiplex PCR across 54 Vbeta and 13 Jbeta. TCRdb analysed the immunoSEQ multiplex PCR reads with MiXCR anew, one entry per CDR3 protein. Among 140,000 or so distinct CDR3 sequences listed, 94% were seen once.

The TCR originated in a human donor in good health. Source material: CD4+ T cells from PBMCs. This chain uses TRBV10-3 with TRBJ1-4; no clear D. As DNA, the CDR3 is TGTGCCATCAGTGAGTCCCGCGGGAATGAAAAACTGTTTTTT. It translates to CAISESRGNEKLFF.